This TCR beta chain is from a study of T cell repertoires and Cas9 in healthy adults. Study summary: Multi-effector potency, cytotoxicity and lineage were assessed in SpCas9-reactive CD4 and CD8 T cells. Study-wide points: In vitro, SpCas9-reactive Tregs were reported to curb effector T cell proliferation and function.

For this clone: What it binds is not known.

V was trimmed by 5 bases and J by 2 bases, leaving 16 bases between them. The CDR3 length is 16 residues. Germline CDR1 and CDR2: MDHEN and SYDVKM. Method: immunoSEQ multiplex PCR; TCRdb's copy keeps in-frame clones and lacks some. The table lists fewer than 25,000 clones, 91% of them singletons. The material sequenced was CD4+ effector T cells (CD127+, CD25-, CD137-, CD154-) from PBMCs; culture status not recorded. This TCR derives from a human donor in good health. V and J are TRBV28 and TRBJ1-5; D is ambiguous. Here the CDR3 DNA reads TGTGCCAGCAGTACAAAAACAGTGCGTGGCAATCAGCCCCAGCATTTT. It specifies CASSTKTVRGNQPQHF.